This entry lists 17 T cell receptor beta chains sequenced from one sample in a study of T-cell reconstitution after alpha-beta-depleted transplantation in children. During its preparation, the TCRbeta library received unique molecular identifiers. Each CDR3 protein is one row after TCRdb ran MiXCR on the PCR reads. Counted here are about 100,000 distinct CDR3 sequences, roughly 7.6% occurring once; the ten biggest clones make up about a sixth. The sequencing here drew on PBMCs, taken before TCRalphabeta/CD19-depleted stem cell transplant. All receptors come from a boy under 10 years old with acute lymphoblastic leukemia, due to receive a stem cell transplant.

The rearrangement joins TRBV5-1 to TRBJ2-5, with TRBD1 matching over 7 bases. Germline CDR1 is SGHRS and CDR2 is YFSETQ. Losses at the gene ends were 5 bases for V and 2 bases for J; bases not matched to a gene: 18. This CDR3 region has 18 residues. Here the CDR3 reads CASRRTDPRGGKQETQYF. CDR3 coding DNA: TGCGCCAGCAGAAGGACCGATCCGCGAGGGGGCAAGCAAGAGACCCAGTACTTC.

This clonotype was seen more than once but under ten times. The V call is TRBV13, the J call TRBJ2-2, with D tentatively TRBD1 (5 bases). CDR1 and CDR2 (germline): PRHDT, FYEKMQ (reference sequence). V lost 1 base and J 1 base, leaving 10 bases between the germline ends. CDR3 length equals 16 residues. For the CDR3, the DNA is TGTGCCAGCAGCTTAGAGATCAGGGAGAACACCGGGGAGCTGTTTTTT. As protein: CASSLEIRENTGELFF.

This clonotype was seen ten or more times. This chain connects TRBV7-2 to TRBJ2-7; a possible D gene is TRBD2 (5 bases). Germline V gene data show CDR1 as SGHTA and CDR2 as FQGNSA. Between the trimmed V and J ends, which lost 5 bases and 2 bases, there was a span of 7 bases. This CDR3 has 12 residues. This CDR3 is CASSRGTYEQYF. For the CDR3, the DNA is TGTGCCAGCAGCCGGGGAACCTACGAGCAGTACTTC.

This clonotype was observed many times. This CDR3 is CASSQVSGVADTQYF. CDR3 nucleotide sequence: TGTGCCAGCAGCCAAGTATCGGGGGTCGCAGATACGCAGTATTTT. The rearrangement joins TRBV3-1 to TRBJ2-3; D perhaps matches TRBD2 (6 bases). V lost 1 base and J lost 4, with 12 bases in between. Germline V gives CDR1 LGHDT, CDR2 YNNKEL (reference sequence). The CDR3 runs to 15 residues.

This clonotype was recorded many times. This rearrangement joins TRBV6-4 to TRBJ2-3; no definite D call. The CDR3 has 14 amino acids. Trimming stripped 4 bases from V and 1 base from J, with 9 bases between. Germline-derived CDR1 and CDR2 are MRHNA and SNTAGT. This CDR3 reads CASSVLPGTDTQYF. Here the CDR3 DNA reads TGTGCCAGCAGTGTGTTACCGGGCACAGATACGCAGTATTTT.

A single count supports this clonotype. J is TRBJ2-1 and V is TRBV3-1; 8 bases are shared with TRBD2. This CDR3 comprises 18 residues. V was clipped by 0 bases and J by 3 bases; unmatched bases: 10. Germline CDR1 and CDR2: LGHDT and YNNKEL (reference sequence). CDR3: CASSQDIKRGSLYNEQFF. The CDR3 bases are TGTGCCAGCAGCCAAGATATCAAGCGGGGGTCGCTCTACAATGAGCAGTTCTTC.

Only a few counts were recorded for this clonotype. The rearrangement joins TRBV6-5 to TRBJ2-7; TRBD2 matches at 12 bases. This CDR3 region has 16 residues. The germline V gene encodes CDR1 MNHEY and CDR2 SVGAGI. V was clipped by 0 bases and J by 6 bases; unmatched bases: 6. The DNA of the CDR3 is TGTGCCAGCAGTTACTCGACTAGCGGGGGCTGGGGCGAGCAGTACTTC. Amino acids: CASSYSTSGGWGEQYF.

V usage is TRBV5-1 and J usage is TRBJ2-3; 7 positions match TRBD2. CDR1 is SGHRS and CDR2 is YFSETQ in the germline V gene. J gave up 0 bases and V 0 bases, and 7 bases lay outside the gene matches. CDR3 length: 17 residues. The chain's CDR3 is CASSLALGTISTDTQYF. The CDR3 DNA reads as TGCGCCAGCAGCTTGGCATTGGGGACTATCAGCACAGATACGCAGTATTTT.

This clonotype has a handful of counts. The junction departs from the called germline gene at one end, perhaps through a read error. The chain links TRBV3-1 to TRBJ1-5; 10 bases are shared with TRBD1. Per the germline V gene, CDR1 is LGHDT and CDR2 is YNNKEL (reference sequence). This CDR3 has 16 amino acids. In DNA form, the CDR3 reads TGTGCCAGCAGCCAATACCAGACAGGGGGCAACCAGCCCCAGCATTTT. It is translated as CASSQYQTGGNQPQHF.

J is TRBJ1-1 and V is TRBV2, with 8 bases matching TRBD1. The germline CDR1 and CDR2 sequences are SNHLY and FYNNEI. The V segment lost 2 bases and the J segment 8 bases; nucleotides outside the gene matches: 4. CDR3 length: 13 amino acids. CDR3 protein: CASSEKQGGEAFF. CDR3 DNA sequence: TGTGCCAGCAGTGAAAAACAGGGGGGAGAAGCTTTCTTT.

Ten or more counts support this clonotype. The V gene is TRBV12-3 or TRBV12-4, the J gene TRBJ2-1, with 9 positions matching TRBD1. V gave up 6 bases and J gave up 10 bases; unmatched junction bases: 4. The CDR3 is 12 amino acids. CDR3 nucleotides: TGTGCCAGCAGCCGGACAGGGGCCGAGCAGTTCTTC. Translated: CASSRTGAEQFF.

This clonotype was seen a handful of times. The chain couples TRBV18 to TRBJ2-2, with D tentatively TRBD1 (6 bases). Trimming took 2 bases from V and 5 from J, leaving 18 bases between them. In germline, CDR1 is KGHSH, CDR2 LQKENI. This CDR3 contains 17 residues. The CDR3 protein is CASSPDSLWGRTGELFF. The CDR3 coding sequence is TGTGCCAGCTCACCAGACTCCCTTTGGGGGCGGACCGGGGAGCTGTTTTTT.

The sample holds many counts of this clonotype. V is TRBV5-1 and J is TRBJ2-3, with TRBD1 as a possible D gene (5 bases). Trimming cost V 4 bases and J 2 bases, with 11 bases left between them. The CDR3 is 14 amino acids. Germline V gives CDR1 SGHRS, CDR2 YFSETQ. In DNA, the CDR3 is TGCGCCAGCAGCCACCTAGGGGACACAGATACGCAGTATTTT. This codes for CASSHLGDTDTQYF.

The chain joins TRBV5-6 to TRBJ2-2; 7 positions match TRBD2. Germline CDR1 and CDR2: SGHDT and YYEEEE. V was clipped by 2 bases and J by 6 bases; unmatched bases: 7. This CDR3 has 15 residues. The CDR3 sequence: CASSFGLVGAGELFF. CDR3 bases: TGTGCCAGCAGCTTTGGACTAGTTGGGGCCGGGGAGCTGTTTTTT.

This clonotype appeared a few times. The V gene is TRBV20-1, the J gene TRBJ2-7; the D gene could be TRBD1 or TRBD2 (6 bases each). Germline V gene lookup returns CDR1 DFQATT and CDR2 SNEGSKA (reference sequence). CDR3 size: 14 residues. Trimming cost V 6 bases and J 3 bases, with 18 bases left between them. CDR3 residues: CSAGDGGGVYEQYF. The CDR3 DNA reads TGCAGTGCGGGGGACGGAGGGGGAGTCTACGAGCAGTACTTC.

This clonotype was seen many times. V is TRBV5-1 and J is TRBJ2-5; D gene uncertain. The CDR3 spans 14 residues. V dropped 2 bases and J dropped 2 bases, with 10 bases sitting between them. Germline CDR1 and CDR2: SGHRS and YFSETQ. DNA of the CDR3: TGCGCCAGCAGCTTAGTTGGCCAACAAGAGACCCAGTACTTC. Its protein is CASSLVGQQETQYF.

At least ten counts were recorded for this clonotype. The rearrangement uses TRBV10-3 and TRBJ2-5; no firm D call. CDR3 size: 13 residues. Trimming cost V 5 bases and J 3 bases, with 10 bases left between them. Per germline, CDR1 ENHRY and CDR2 SYGVKD. CDR3 nucleotides: TGTGCCATCAGTATTCTCCCTGAAGAGACCCAGTACTTC. This gives the protein CAISILPEETQYF.